This TCR beta chain was found in a study of blood T cells in healthy people across ages. Study-wide background: About one barcoded TCR beta cDNA was captured per two T cells.

V shed 3 bases and J shed 4 bases, with 11 bases lying between them. The CDR3 spans 14 residues. Per the germline V gene, CDR1 is SGHTA and CDR2 is FQGNSA. Next came a second PCR, run for roughly 6 to 11 cycles, which used a sample-barcoded 5' primer along with a J-beta primer mix. Every molecule of cDNA carried a tag from a template-switch adaptor with 12 random nucleotides. TCRdb re-derived calls from the 5' RACE reads in MiXCR, one entry per CDR3 protein. The sample lists about 1.8 million distinct CDR3 sequences; around half were seen once. Researchers report isolating at least 6.5 million PBMCs per sample. This clonotype was detected only a few times.

This rearrangement joins TRBV7-2 to TRBJ2-3; D gene uncertain. The receptor was derived from a woman in her forties in good health. The sequenced material came from blood. The chain's CDR3 is CASSFNRVSDTQYF. The CDR3 region has the DNA TGTGCCAGCAGCTTTAATCGTGTTTCAGATACGCAGTATTTT.